Below are 3 T cell receptor beta chains sequenced from a single sample in a study of blood T cell repertoires in COVID-19. Sequencing was performed with immunoSEQ multiplex PCR; in TCRdb, only in-frame clones are kept and a portion is missing. The sample has 70,000 to 95,000 clones, roughly 80% seen once; the top ten hold about 12%. The specimen was peripheral blood. These receptors were taken from a woman in her thirties or forties with active or convalescent COVID-19.

The V gene is TRBV5-1, the J gene TRBJ2-7, with 12 bases aligning to TRBD1. V shed 4 bases and J 6 bases; nucleotides not matched to a gene: 5. The CDR3 has 14 residues. Germline V gene sequence: CDR1 SGHRS, CDR2 YFSETQ. The CDR3 loop reads CASSQGQGAREQYF. DNA for the CDR3: TGCGCCAGCAGCCAGGGACAGGGGGCGCGCGAGCAGTACTTC. The full variable domain, rest sourced from reference TRBV5-1 and TRBJ2-7, is KAGVTQTPRYLIKTRGQQVTLSCSPISGHRSVSWYQQTPGQGLQFLFEYFSETQRNKGNFPGRFSGRQFSNSRSEMNVSTLELGDSALYLCASSQGQGAREQYFGPGTRLTVT.

The chain is built from TRBV7-3 and TRBJ2-3, with TRBD1 identical over 7 bases. In germline, CDR1 is SGHTA, CDR2 FQGTGA. V shed 2 bases and J 2 bases; nucleotides not matched to a gene: 1. The CDR3 consists of 14 residues. The CDR3 reads CASSLGTATDTQYF. CDR3 bases: TGTGCCAGCAGCTTAGGGACAGCCACAGATACGCAGTATTTT.

The rearrangement uses TRBV27 and TRBJ1-6; 11 nucleotides match TRBD1. This CDR3 region has 15 residues. Per germline, CDR1 MNHEY and CDR2 SMNVEV (reference sequence). V gave up 7 bases and J gave up 8 bases; unmatched junction bases: 7. The CDR3 here is CASTQGTGGDSPLHF. The CDR3 DNA reads TGTGCCAGCACCCAAGGGACAGGGGGTGATTCACCCCTCCACTTT.